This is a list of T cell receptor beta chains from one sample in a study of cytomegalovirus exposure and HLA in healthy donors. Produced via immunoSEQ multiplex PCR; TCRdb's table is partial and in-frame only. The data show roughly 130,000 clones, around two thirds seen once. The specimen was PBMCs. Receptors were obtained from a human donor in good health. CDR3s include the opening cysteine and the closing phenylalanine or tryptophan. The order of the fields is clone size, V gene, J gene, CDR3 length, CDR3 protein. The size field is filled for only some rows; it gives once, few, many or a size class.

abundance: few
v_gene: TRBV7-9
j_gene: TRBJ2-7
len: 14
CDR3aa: CSSSLPGQAYEQYF

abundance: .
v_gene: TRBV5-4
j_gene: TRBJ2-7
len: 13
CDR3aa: CASSAHISYEQYF

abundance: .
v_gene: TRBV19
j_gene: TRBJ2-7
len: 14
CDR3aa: CASSMYRGQVEQYF

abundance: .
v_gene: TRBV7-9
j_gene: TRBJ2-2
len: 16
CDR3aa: CASSKDRVRNTGELFF

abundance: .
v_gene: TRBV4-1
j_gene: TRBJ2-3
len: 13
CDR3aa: CASSQTSTDTQYF

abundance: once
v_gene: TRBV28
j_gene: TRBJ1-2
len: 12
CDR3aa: CASSSTGYGYTF

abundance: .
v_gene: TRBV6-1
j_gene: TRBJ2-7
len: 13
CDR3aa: CASISYRVHEQYF

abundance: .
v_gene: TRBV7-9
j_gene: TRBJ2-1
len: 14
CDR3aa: CASSKDTGFTEQFF

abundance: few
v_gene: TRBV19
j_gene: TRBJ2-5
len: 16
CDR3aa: CASSPGTSGRIETQYF

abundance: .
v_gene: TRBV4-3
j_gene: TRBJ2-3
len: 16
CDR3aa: CASSQDTGGPTDTQYF

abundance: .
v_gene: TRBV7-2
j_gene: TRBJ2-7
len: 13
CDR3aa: CASSVQRGSEQYF

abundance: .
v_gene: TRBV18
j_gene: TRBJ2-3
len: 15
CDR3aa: CASSPGLAPLDTQYF

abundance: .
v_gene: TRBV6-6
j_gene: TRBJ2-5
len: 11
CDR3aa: CASSPKQTQYF

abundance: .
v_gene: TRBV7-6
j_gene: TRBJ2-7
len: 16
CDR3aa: CASSPVAGSDAYEQYF

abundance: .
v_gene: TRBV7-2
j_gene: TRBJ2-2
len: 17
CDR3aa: CASSLGGVSRNTGELFF

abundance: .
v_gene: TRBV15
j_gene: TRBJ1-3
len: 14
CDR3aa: CATSPGGSGNTIYF

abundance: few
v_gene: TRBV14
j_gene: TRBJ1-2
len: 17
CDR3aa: CASSPMSGQGPNYGYTF

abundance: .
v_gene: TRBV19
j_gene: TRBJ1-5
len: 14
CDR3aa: CASSISRGNQPQHF

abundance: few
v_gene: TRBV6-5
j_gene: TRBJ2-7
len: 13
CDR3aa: CASSQFNTYEQYF

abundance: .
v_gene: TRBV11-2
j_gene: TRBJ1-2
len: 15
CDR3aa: CASSLDSGANYGYTF

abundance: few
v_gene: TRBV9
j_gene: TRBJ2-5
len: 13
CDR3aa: CASSVGGWETQYF

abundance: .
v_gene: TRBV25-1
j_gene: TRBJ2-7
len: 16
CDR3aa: CASSELHCGQCYEQYF

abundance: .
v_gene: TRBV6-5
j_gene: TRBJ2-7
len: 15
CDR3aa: CASSYSKGLVGEQYF

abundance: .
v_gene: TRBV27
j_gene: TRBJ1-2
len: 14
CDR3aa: CASNTGGQGFGYTF

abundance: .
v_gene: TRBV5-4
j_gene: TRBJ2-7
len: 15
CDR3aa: CATSRTAGVPYEQYF

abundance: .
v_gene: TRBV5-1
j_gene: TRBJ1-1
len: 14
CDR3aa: CASSLTGGATEAFF

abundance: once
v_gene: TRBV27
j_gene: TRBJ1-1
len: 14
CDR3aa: CASSLWSGGSEAFF

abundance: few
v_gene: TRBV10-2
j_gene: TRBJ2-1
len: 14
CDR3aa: CASTGLAFYNEQFF

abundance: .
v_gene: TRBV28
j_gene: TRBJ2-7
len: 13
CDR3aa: CASTFGWWKEQYF

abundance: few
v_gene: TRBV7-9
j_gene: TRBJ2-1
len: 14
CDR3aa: CASSFMEVNNEQFF

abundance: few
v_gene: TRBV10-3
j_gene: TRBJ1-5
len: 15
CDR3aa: CAISDSDKPNQPQHF

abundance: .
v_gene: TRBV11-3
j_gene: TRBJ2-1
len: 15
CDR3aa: CASSWSGEPYNEQFF

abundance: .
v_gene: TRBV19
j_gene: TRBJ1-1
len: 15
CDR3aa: CASSKPGQMNTEAFF

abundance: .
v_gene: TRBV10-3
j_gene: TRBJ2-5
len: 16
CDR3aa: CAISATSGASKETQYF

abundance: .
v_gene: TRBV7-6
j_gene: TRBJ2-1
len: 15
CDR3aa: CASSSSGATYNEQFF

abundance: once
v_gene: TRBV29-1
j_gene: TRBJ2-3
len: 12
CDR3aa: CSVSGRTDTQYF

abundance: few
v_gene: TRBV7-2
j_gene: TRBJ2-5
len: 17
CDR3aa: CASSPGRLAGVQETQYF

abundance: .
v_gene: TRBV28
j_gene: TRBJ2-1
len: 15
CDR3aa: CASSFSKAGGPGMLF

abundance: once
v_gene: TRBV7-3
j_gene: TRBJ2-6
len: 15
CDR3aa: CASSLTPVGANVLTF

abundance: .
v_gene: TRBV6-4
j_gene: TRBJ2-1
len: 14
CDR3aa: CASSLTSGINEQFF

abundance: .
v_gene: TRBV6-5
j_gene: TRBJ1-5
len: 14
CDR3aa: CASSSPGYNQPQHF

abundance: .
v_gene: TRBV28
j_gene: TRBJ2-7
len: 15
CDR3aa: CASSSVPGSGHEQYF